This T cell receptor beta chain was sequenced during a study of blood T cell repertoires in COVID-19. The overall study: PBMCs, B-cell-depleted T cells, or T cells were the source of the cDNA or gDNA that made up the material.

The repertoire was sequenced with immunoSEQ multiplex PCR; TCRdb's copy has only in-frame clones and lacks some. The table records tens of thousands of clones, 84% of them present only once. CDR3 length: 16 amino acids. Germline V gene lookup returns CDR1 SGHRS and CDR2 YFSETQ. Between the trimmed V and J ends, which lost 3 bases and 1 base, there was a span of 14 bases. This sequence was found in a human donor in a cohort sampled during active COVID-19. What was sequenced was peripheral blood. This chain joins TRBV5-1 and TRBJ2-1, with a tentative D call TRBD2 (5 bases). The chain's CDR3 is CASSSERRQSYNEQFF. The CDR3 DNA follows: TGCGCCAGCAGCTCGGAGCGGCGCCAATCCTACAATGAGCAGTTCTTC.